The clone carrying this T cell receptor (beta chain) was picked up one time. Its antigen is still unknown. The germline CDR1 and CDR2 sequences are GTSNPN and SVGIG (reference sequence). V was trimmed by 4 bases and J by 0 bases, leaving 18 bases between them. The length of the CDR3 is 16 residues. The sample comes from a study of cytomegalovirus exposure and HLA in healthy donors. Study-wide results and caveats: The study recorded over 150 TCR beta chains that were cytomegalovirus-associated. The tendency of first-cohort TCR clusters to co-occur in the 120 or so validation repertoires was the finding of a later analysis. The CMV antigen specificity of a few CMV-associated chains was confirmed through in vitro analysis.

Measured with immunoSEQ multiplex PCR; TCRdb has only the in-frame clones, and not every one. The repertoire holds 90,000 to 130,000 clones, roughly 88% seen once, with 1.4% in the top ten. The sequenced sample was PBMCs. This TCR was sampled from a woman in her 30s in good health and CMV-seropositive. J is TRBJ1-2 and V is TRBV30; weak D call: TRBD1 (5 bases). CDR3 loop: CAWIKSGFEANYGYTF. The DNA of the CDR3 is TGTGCCTGGATTAAATCAGGGTTCGAAGCTAACTATGGCTACACCTTC.